The clone carrying this TCR beta chain occurred many times. No antigen is known for it. Germline CDR1 is MDHEN and CDR2 is SYDVKM. V was clipped by 1 base and J by 9 bases, with 20 bases between them. The CDR3 consists of 16 residues. The record originates from a study of blood T cells in healthy people across ages. A J-beta primer mix and a sample-barcoded 5' primer were used in a second PCR of roughly 7 to 12 cycles. TCRdb reprocessed the 5' RACE reads via MiXCR and lists one record per CDR3 protein. The repertoire has about 1.5 million distinct CDR3 sequences, roughly two fifths of them found once; the top ten carry about 4%. Overall study findings and caveats: Estimates of diversity drawn from one million T cells were considered underestimates. Conclusively comparing naive with antigen-experienced cells was impossible with unsorted PBMCs.

Sequencing was done on a sample of blood. This clonotype was obtained from a woman between 18 and 29 years old in good health. This sequence joins TRBV28 and TRBJ2-3; either TRBD1 or TRBD2 may supply D (5 bases each). Here the CDR3 reads CASSLSGGFVPGTQYF. The CDR3, as DNA: TGTGCCAGCAGTTTATCAGGCGGGTTCGTTCCAGGGACGCAGTATTTT.